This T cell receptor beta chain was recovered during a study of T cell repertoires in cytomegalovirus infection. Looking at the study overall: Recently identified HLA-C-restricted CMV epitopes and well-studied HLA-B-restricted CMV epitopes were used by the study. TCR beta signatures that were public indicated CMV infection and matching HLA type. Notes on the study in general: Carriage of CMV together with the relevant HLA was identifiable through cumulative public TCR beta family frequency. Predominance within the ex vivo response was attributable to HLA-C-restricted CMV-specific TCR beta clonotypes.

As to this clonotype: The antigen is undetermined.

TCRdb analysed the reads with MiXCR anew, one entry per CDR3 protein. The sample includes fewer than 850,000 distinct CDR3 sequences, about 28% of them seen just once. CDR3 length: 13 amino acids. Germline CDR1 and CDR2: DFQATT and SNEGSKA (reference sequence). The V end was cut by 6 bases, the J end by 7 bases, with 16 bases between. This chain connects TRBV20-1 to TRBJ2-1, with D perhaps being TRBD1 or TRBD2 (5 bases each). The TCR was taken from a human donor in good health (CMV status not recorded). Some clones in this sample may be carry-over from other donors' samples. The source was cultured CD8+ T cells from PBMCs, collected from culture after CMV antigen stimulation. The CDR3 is CSAPGRDVNEQFF. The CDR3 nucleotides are TGCAGTGCACCCGGCAGGGACGTTAATGAGCAGTTCTTC.